The 27 T cell receptor beta chains given below trace back to one sample, sequenced in a study of OX40 agonist ivuxolimab in advanced cancers. Sequencing was performed with immunoSEQ multiplex PCR; in TCRdb, only in-frame clones are kept and a portion is missing. The sample holds about 99,000 clones, roughly 95% seen once. The sample consisted of CD4+ or CD8+ T cells sorted from blood, taken in a trial of the OX40 agonist ivuxolimab. These receptors came from an adult with an advanced solid tumor such as melanoma, head and neck, liver or kidney cancer.

This clone appeared once. The J gene is TRBJ2-5, the V gene TRBV7-9, with D maybe TRBD1 (6 bases). V was cut by 1 base and J by 5 bases, with 8 bases left in between. Germline CDR1 is SEHNR and CDR2 is FQNEAQ (reference sequence). The CDR3 runs 13 residues. The CDR3, as DNA: TGTGCCAGCAGCTTAGTGGGGGCTGAGACCCAGTACTTC. Its translation is CASSLVGAETQYF.

The chain joins TRBV4-1 to TRBJ1-3; no firm D call. Germline V gene lookup returns CDR1 MGHRA and CDR2 YSYEKL. V dropped 0 bases and J dropped 2 bases, with 8 bases sitting between them. CDR3 length equals 15 residues. CDR3 protein: CASSQDQGTGNTIYF. The CDR3, as DNA: TGCGCCAGCAGCCAAGATCAAGGAACTGGAAACACCATATATTTT.

The rearrangement uses TRBV2 and TRBJ2-7; D is undetermined. CDR3 size: 14 residues. Germline loops: CDR1 SNHLY, CDR2 FYNNEI. The germline V and J ends were trimmed by 7 bases and 0 bases, with 13 bases remaining between them. The CDR3 bases are TGTGCCAGCACCCAAGCCCCGAGCTCCTACGAGCAGTACTTC. Its protein product is CASTQAPSSYEQYF.

The genes are TRBV15 and TRBJ2-7, with D maybe TRBD2 (6 bases). There are 17 residues in the CDR3. V shed 0 bases and J shed 0 bases, with 15 bases lying between them. CDR1 and CDR2 from the germline V gene are LNHNV and YYDKDF (reference sequence). CDR3 region: CATSRDNPGTASYEQYF. The CDR3 coding sequence is TGTGCCACCAGCAGAGACAACCCCGGGACTGCCTCCTACGAGCAGTACTTC.

V gene TRBV30 combines with J gene TRBJ2-3; D call uncertain. Germline V gene sequence: CDR1 GTSNPN, CDR2 SVGIG (reference sequence). This CDR3 comprises 13 residues. V was trimmed by 1 base and J by 5 bases, leaving 10 bases between them. Here the CDR3 reads CAWSEADGDTQYF. Here the CDR3 DNA reads TGTGCCTGGAGTGAGGCAGATGGAGATACGCAGTATTTT.

The chain has TRBV4-1 and TRBJ2-2; D assignment may be TRBD1 or TRBD2 (5 bases each). The germline V gene has CDR1 MGHRA and CDR2 YSYEKL. The V end lost 5 bases, the J end lost 7 bases, and 11 bases lay between the germline ends. This CDR3 region has 13 residues. CDR3 residues: CASSSGASGELFF. The CDR3 bases are TGCGCCAGCAGCTCCGGGGCTAGCGGGGAGCTGTTTTTT.

This chain uses TRBV27 with TRBJ2-3; D gene unclear. Looked up from germline, CDR1 is MNHEY and CDR2 is SMNVEV (reference sequence). The CDR3 contains 15 residues. Trimming took off 6 bases at V and 0 bases at J, with 13 bases between the two ends. CDR3 loop: CASSGVTISTDTQYF. Written as DNA, the CDR3 is TGTGCCAGCAGCGGAGTAACCATTAGCACAGATACGCAGTATTTT.

This chain joins TRBV7-6 and TRBJ2-2; possibly TRBD1 for D (5 bases). CDR3 length: 14 residues. From germline, CDR1 is SGHVS and CDR2 FNYEAQ. V was pared by 1 base and J by 7 bases, with 10 bases between. The CDR3 loop is CASSLEGDGGELFF. The CDR3 DNA sequence: TGTGCCAGCAGCTTAGAAGGGGATGGCGGGGAGCTGTTTTTT.

The chain recombines TRBV7-8 with TRBJ2-1; a possible D gene is TRBD2 (6 bases). The CDR3 is made up of 16 amino acids. V was shortened by 0 bases and J by 1 base, with 10 bases between the two germline ends. Germline V lookup: CDR1 SGHVS, CDR2 FQNEAQ. CDR3 amino acids: CASSLAGGVSYNEQFF. The CDR3 bases are TGTGCCAGCAGCTTAGCTGGCGGGGTTTCCTACAATGAGCAGTTCTTC.

V is TRBV11-1 and J is TRBJ2-7, with D possibly matching TRBD2 (6 bases). Trimming stripped 3 bases from V and 2 bases from J, with 8 bases between. Germline loops: CDR1 SGHAT, CDR2 FQDESV (reference sequence). The CDR3 runs 13 residues. Here the CDR3 reads CASSFRGTYEQYF. CDR3 DNA sequence: TGTGCCAGCAGCTTCCGGGGGACCTACGAGCAGTACTTC.

This clone was detected once. The chain has TRBV28 and TRBJ2-3; TRBD1 is a possible D gene (6 bases). The CDR3 runs to 14 residues. Trimming left V 5 bases short and J 0 bases short, with 9 bases between. CDR1 is MDHEN, CDR2 SYDVKM, per germline. CDR3 in DNA: TGTGCCAGCAGTGGGACATCTAGCACAGATACGCAGTATTTT. Protein product: CASSGTSSTDTQYF.

The chain has TRBV28 and TRBJ1-2, with D unresolved. Trimming took off 10 bases at V and 2 bases at J, with 11 bases between the two ends. The CDR3 length is 12 residues. Germline-derived CDR1 and CDR2 are MDHEN and SYDVKM. Here the CDR3 reads CATWGGNYGYTF. For the CDR3, the DNA is TGTGCCACTTGGGGAGGAAACTATGGCTACACCTTC.

V gene TRBV7-9 combines with J gene TRBJ2-3; D is unresolved. Germline-derived CDR1 and CDR2 are SEHNR and FQNEAQ (reference sequence). CDR3 length: 15 residues. V was shortened by 5 bases and J by 7 bases, with 19 bases between the two germline ends. CDR3 sequence: CASSPGPPSYYTQYF. The CDR3 DNA is TGTGCCAGCAGCCCTGGACCCCCTTCCTATTATACGCAGTATTTT.

The rearrangement uses TRBV27 and TRBJ2-7; tentatively, D is TRBD2 (6 bases). CDR1 MNHEY and CDR2 SMNVEV come from the germline V gene (reference sequence). The V gene lost 2 bases and the J gene lost 5 bases, with 16 bases spanning the gap. CDR3 length: 15 amino acids. CDR3 DNA: TGTGCCAGCAGTTTAGGCCCCCTCGGGGGTCACGAGCAGTACTTC. Translating gives CASSLGPLGGHEQYF.

This sequence joins TRBV4-3 and TRBJ1-1; TRBD1 is a possible D gene (5 bases). The CDR3 runs to 18 residues. V shed 0 bases and J shed 0 bases, with 17 bases lying between them. Germline CDR1 is LGHNA and CDR2 is YSLEER. CDR3 sequence reads: CASSQDPGGEGMNTEAFF. The CDR3 nucleotides read TGCGCCAGCAGCCAAGATCCCGGGGGAGAGGGGATGAACACTGAAGCTTTCTTT.

The chain couples TRBV4-2 to TRBJ1-2; no clear D gene. The V end lost 0 bases, the J end lost 5 bases, and 16 bases lay between the germline ends. The V gene's germline CDR1 is LGHNA and CDR2 YNFKEQ. The CDR3 is made up of 16 amino acids. The CDR3: CASSQDHGGVGYGYTF. The CDR3 bases are TGTGCCAGCAGCCAAGATCATGGCGGGGTTGGGTATGGCTACACCTTC.

This clone is a singleton in its sample. A read error may produce the germline difference seen at one junction end. V and J are TRBV28 and TRBJ1-1; D unresolved. This CDR3 has 14 residues. Germline lookup yields CDR1 MDHEN and CDR2 SYDVKM. In DNA, the CDR3 is TGTGCCGGCAGTTTAGAGCGGTTGAACACTGAAGCTTTCTTT. Encoded protein: CAGSLERLNTEAFF.

The rearrangement links TRBV14 to TRBJ1-1; a weak D match, TRBD1 (5 bases). Between the trimmed V and J ends, which lost 0 bases and 5 bases, there was a span of 13 bases. Germline V gives CDR1 SGHDN, CDR2 FVKESK. The CDR3 runs to 15 residues. The CDR3 is CASSQEFEGETEAFF. The CDR3 DNA reads TGTGCCAGCAGCCAAGAATTCGAAGGGGAGACTGAAGCTTTCTTT.

The chain is built from TRBV9 and TRBJ2-1; D not resolved. V was pared by 2 bases and J by 6 bases, with 15 bases between. The CDR3 consists of 15 residues. CDR1 and CDR2 from the germline V gene are SGDLS and YYNGEE. The CDR3 loop reads CASSVLRDSGNEQFF. In DNA form, the CDR3 reads TGTGCCAGCAGCGTTCTTAGAGACTCCGGCAATGAGCAGTTCTTC.

J is TRBJ1-4 and V is TRBV5-6; TRBD1 is a possible D gene (6 bases). Germline V gene sequence: CDR1 SGHDT, CDR2 YYEEEE. V dropped 4 bases and J dropped 0 bases, with 10 bases sitting between them. The length of the CDR3 is 15 residues. The CDR3, as DNA: TGTGCCAGCAGCCTTGGGGGCGCAACTAATGAAAAACTGTTTTTT. This sequence encodes CASSLGGATNEKLFF. The entire variable domain, with the rest obtained from reference TRBV5-6 and TRBJ1-4, is as follows: DAGVTQSPTHLIKTRGQQVTLRCSPKSGHDTVSWYQQALGQGPQFIFQYYEEEERQRGNFPDRFSGHQFPNYSSELNVNALLLGDSALYLCASSLGGATNEKLFFGSGTQLSVL.

The chain combines TRBV6-4 with TRBJ2-1; unclear D gene. With 2 bases removed from V and 9 bases from J, the gap between germline ends came to 11 bases. CDR1 is MRHNA, CDR2 SNTAGT, per germline. The CDR3 loop spans 13 amino acids. CDR3 nucleotides: TGTGCCAGCAGTGACCCCCCGGGCGTTGAGCAGTTCTTC. Translating it yields CASSDPPGVEQFF.

The chain uses TRBV6-5 and TRBJ2-1; D gene ambiguous. Germline V gives CDR1 MNHEY, CDR2 SVGAGI. Trimming shortened V by 5 bases and J by 7 bases, and 12 bases separated the two germline ends. The CDR3 consists of 13 residues. CDR3 residues: CASSVRLLNEQFF. CDR3 nucleotides: TGTGCCAGCAGTGTGAGATTATTAAATGAGCAGTTCTTC.

The V gene is TRBV4-1, the J gene TRBJ2-7, with 7 nucleotides matching TRBD2. V lost 0 bases and J lost 5; bases outside the gene matches: 4. The CDR3 is 14 amino acids. The V gene's germline CDR1 is MGHRA and CDR2 YSYEKL. The CDR3 DNA reads as TGCGCCAGCAGCCAAGATAGTGGGACTAACGAGCAGTACTTC. Residues: CASSQDSGTNEQYF.

The chain has TRBV29-1 and TRBJ2-5; 8 bases line up with TRBD1. J was trimmed by 2 bases and V by 7 bases; bases with no gene match: 12. CDR3 size: 15 residues. The germline gives CDR1 SQVTM, CDR2 ANQGSEA. DNA of the CDR3: TGCAGCGCCCTCGGGTTCCGGGACAGGCAAGAGACCCAGTACTTC. This codes for CSALGFRDRQETQYF.

This chain connects TRBV27 to TRBJ2-3; D is perhaps TRBD2 (5 bases). Deletions cut 3 bases from V and 0 bases from J, with 10 bases between. CDR1 and CDR2 (germline): MNHEY, SMNVEV (reference sequence). The CDR3 is 15 amino acids. The CDR3 nucleotides read TGTGCCAGCAGTTTCCTAAGGACTAGCACAGATACGCAGTATTTT. Its translation: CASSFLRTSTDTQYF.

The chain carries TRBV7-8 and TRBJ1-3; no reliable D call. The germline V gene encodes CDR1 SGHVS and CDR2 FQNEAQ. V lost 5 bases and J 0 bases, leaving 14 bases between the germline ends. There are 16 residues in the CDR3. The CDR3 region has the DNA TGTGCCAGCAGCCTGTTGGACGTTTTCTCTGGAAACACCATATATTTT. This gives the protein CASSLLDVFSGNTIYF.

The chain recombines TRBV4-3 with TRBJ2-3; TRBD2 matches 9 bases. CDR3 length equals 16 residues. Germline CDR1 LGHNA, CDR2 YSLEER. V gave up 0 bases and J gave up 6 bases; unmatched junction bases: 7. As DNA, the CDR3 is TGCGCCAGCAGCCAAGATCTTGCCAGCGGGAGGGATACGCAGTATTTT. Its protein product is CASSQDLASGRDTQYF.